The present TCR beta chain was sequenced within a study of beta chain features in type 1 diabetes. All of the isolated RNA was reverse transcribed, so expressed TCRB transcripts were sequenced. Generated by immunoSEQ multiplex PCR, the TCRdb table keeps only in-frame clones and is missing some. The sample holds approximately 340,000 clones, over 12% seen once. V was pared by 1 base and J by 3 bases, with 5 bases of the junction left unmatched. Germline V gene data show CDR1 as GTSNPN and CDR2 as SVGIG (reference sequence). The CDR3 runs to 14 residues. The chain couples TRBV30 to TRBJ1-1, with 7 bases identical to TRBD1. What was sequenced was naive CD4+ T cells from blood. This receptor was obtained from a woman between 18 and 29 years old in good health. CDR3 sequence (DNA): TGTGCCTGGAGTGGGTACAGGGGATACACTGAAGCTTTCTTT. This sequence encodes CAWSGYRGYTEAFF.